This entry describes one TCR beta chain. Its antigen is undetermined. The assay was immunoSEQ multiplex PCR, and TCRdb's table has in-frame clones only and misses some. The sample contains fewer than 120,000 clones, about 95% of which appear only once. The CDR3 is 19 amino acids. Germline CDR1 and CDR2: SGDLS and YYNGEE. V dropped 0 bases and J dropped 7; count of bases not matched to a gene: 22. This sample is part of a study of T cell responses to AZD1222 COVID-19 vaccine. Notes on the study in general: Baseline seropositives among AZD1222 recipients totaled only 5 to 7. Spike-specific TCR breadth and depth grew following two AZD1222 doses. As reported, nearly half of all spike-specific TCRs target variant regions that are unmutated. A mostly white British donor set with more females was recruited, and clonal diversity was possibly underestimated.

Sequencing used peripheral blood, obtained 28 days after the second AZD1222 dose. This TCR was sampled from an adult who received the AZD1222 COVID-19 vaccine. The chain uses TRBV9 and TRBJ2-7; 7 nucleotides line up with TRBD1. In DNA, the CDR3 is TGTGCCAGCAGCGTAGATCCCCAGGGGGTAGCAGGGGCCAGGGTGGAGCAGTACTTC. It specifies CASSVDPQGVAGARVEQYF.